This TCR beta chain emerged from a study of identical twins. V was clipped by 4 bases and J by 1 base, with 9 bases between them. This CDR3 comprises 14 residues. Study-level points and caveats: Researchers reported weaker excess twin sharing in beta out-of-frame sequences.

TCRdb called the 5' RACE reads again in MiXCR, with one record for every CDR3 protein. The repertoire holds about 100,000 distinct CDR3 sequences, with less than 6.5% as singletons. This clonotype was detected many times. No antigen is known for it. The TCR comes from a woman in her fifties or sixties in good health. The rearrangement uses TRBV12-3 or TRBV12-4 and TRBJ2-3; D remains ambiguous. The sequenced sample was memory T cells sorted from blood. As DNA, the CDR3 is TGTGCCAGCAGTTACGACTCGGGCACAGATACGCAGTATTTT. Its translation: CASSYDSGTDTQYF.